Described below is a single TCR beta chain sequence and its context. Its antigen is still unknown. This sample was taken from a study of OX40 agonist ivuxolimab in advanced cancers. Findings of the study overall: Certain nonresponding patients likewise had low normalized T-cell clonal expansion.

Clones were read by immunoSEQ multiplex PCR, and TCRdb kept only the in-frame ones, dropping some. This sample yields some 60,000 clones, of which over 80% are seen a single time; about 4.3% belongs to the top ten. V was shortened by 4 bases and J by 3 bases, with 10 bases between the two germline ends. The germline gives CDR1 SGHVS, CDR2 FQNEAQ. This CDR3 is 15 amino acids long. The V call is TRBV7-8, the J call TRBJ2-6; no clear D gene. The input for sequencing was CD4+ or CD8+ T cells sorted from blood, taken in a trial of the OX40 agonist ivuxolimab. The receptor comes from an adult with an advanced solid tumor such as melanoma, head and neck, liver or kidney cancer. CDR3 sequence: CASSYKGYGANVLTF. The CDR3 DNA follows: TGTGCCAGCAGCTATAAGGGTTATGGGGCCAACGTCCTGACTTTC.